This T cell receptor beta chain was identified in a study of cytomegalovirus exposure and HLA in healthy donors. Findings of the study overall: When the data were analyzed later, several of the most significant clusters appeared to be linked to common viral pathogens. As a later analysis showed, a missense DCLRE1C variant was linked to trimming of TCR beta V- and J-genes.

Researchers ran the PCR with 60 Vbeta and 13 Jbeta primers. The data were produced by immunoSEQ multiplex PCR, yet TCRdb's version contains in-frame clones alone and is incomplete. Of under 200,000 clones in the sample, less than 85% are singletons; the top ten hold around 4%. About this clone: The antigen remains undetermined.

Sampled while nominally healthy, donors likely had unrecorded immune exposures. Trimming removed 4 bases at V and 4 bases at J, with 14 bases between. The CDR3 is 14 residues long. The germline CDR1 and CDR2 sequences are SGHRS and YFSETQ. The material sequenced was PBMCs. The chain couples TRBV5-1 to TRBJ1-2; a possible D gene is TRBD1 (5 bases). The clonotype comes from a man aged 35-49 years in good health and CMV-seronegative. The CDR3 coding sequence is TGCGCCAGCAGCGGCGATTGGGGCGCCTATGGCTACACCTTC. The encoded protein is CASSGDWGAYGYTF.